This TCR beta chain was sequenced for a study of CD8+CD57+ T cells in acquired aplastic anemia. About the research overall: Sorted CD4+ and CD8+ cells yielded about 3.1 ug of DNA on average. CD4+ cell libraries from healthy donors averaged approximately 10 million reads. Study-wide points: Controls did not differ significantly from patients in CD8+ Simpson's diversity.

CDR1 is SGHTA and CDR2 is FQGNSA in the germline V gene. This CDR3 is built from 15 residues. CDR3 and TCR beta VDJ profiling relied on a genomic DNA template. TCRdb reprocessed the reads via MiXCR and lists one record per CDR3 protein. This repertoire shows some 190,000 distinct CDR3 sequences, less than 55% found once; its top ten account for approximately 3%. On this clonotype itself: The antigen remains undetermined. At one end the junction does not follow the germline gene, possibly because of a read error.

The material sequenced was sorted CD4+, CD8+, or CD8+CD57+ T cells (not recorded which) from PBMCs. The origin of this receptor is a human donor in good health. The chain carries TRBV7-2 and TRBJ1-2, with D unresolved. In nucleotides, the CDR3 is TGTGCCAGCAGCTTAGCTCCGGGTGTGAACTATGGCTTCACCTTC. Translating it yields CASSLAPGVNYGFTF. Drawing the rest from reference TRBV7-2 and TRBJ1-2, the complete variable domain is GAGVSQSPSNKVTEKGKDVELRCDPISGHTALYWYRQSLGQGLEFLIYFQGNSAPDKSGLPSDRFSAERTGGSVSTLTIQRTQQEDSAVYLCASSLAPGVNYGFTFGSGTRLTVV.